The TCR beta chain under discussion was sequenced for a study of CD8 T cells in ankylosing spondylitis listed by TCRdb under 2017. General notes on the study: To find TCR variants linked to disease, the study profiled T cell receptor beta repertoires in ankylosing spondylitis patients and healthy donors. The full study cohort was made up of 25 ankylosing spondylitis patients and about a hundred healthy donors. Samples of peripheral blood were taken, and for ankylosing spondylitis patients, synovial fluid was collected as well. Here is what the overall study found, with its caveats: A TCR beta motif of eight highly homologous amino acid variants appeared characteristic of blood from ankylosing spondylitis patients. Some motif variants had previously been reported in the synovial fluid and blood of reactive arthritis patients, which suggests shared mechanisms of disease initiation. The disease-linked clones were reported as significantly enriched in matched synovial fluid samples from ankylosing spondylitis patients. In peripheral blood, the disease-linked clones were found at relatively low frequencies and had a CD8+ phenotype.

To note about this clonotype: Its antigen is still unknown. No clone much larger than this one lies a single base away; base qualities are absent.

Sequencer: Illumina HiSeq 2500. TCR beta libraries were prepared by quantitative 5'-RACE with molecular barcodes. The paper's processing steps were these. A new computational method, built on a probabilistic model of VDJ rearrangement, was used to identify disease-linked TCR variants. In-frame beta chains were kept once TCRdb had trimmed the public reads at Q25 with fastp and called clones with MiXCR. CDR3 protein sequences are deduplicated, and each keeps its most common genes and DNA. The V and J calls here are based on TCRdb, not the publication. For this sample there are fewer than 400,000 distinct CDR3 sequences; less than 9.5% appear just once. Jointly, the top ten make up more than 12% of the sample. Sequencing was carried out using blood, either unsorted or a sorted T cell fraction (not recorded which). This receptor was identified in a male donor with ankylosing spondylitis.

CDR3 loop: CASSQPGQPYEQYF. The nucleotides read TGTGCCAGCAGCCAACCGGGACAGCCTTACGAGCAGTACTTC. The chain couples TRBV3-1 to TRBJ2-7, and TRBD1 matches 7 of the central bases. The junction shows trimming of 2 bases on V and 4 bases on J, and the gene matches do not reach 5 bases of it. The CDR3 runs 14 amino acids, cysteine and phenylalanine included. The only DNA kept is the CDR3, 42 bases in frame from the first base. Reading the germline V gene (reference sequence) gives CDR1 LGHDT and CDR2 YNNKEL.